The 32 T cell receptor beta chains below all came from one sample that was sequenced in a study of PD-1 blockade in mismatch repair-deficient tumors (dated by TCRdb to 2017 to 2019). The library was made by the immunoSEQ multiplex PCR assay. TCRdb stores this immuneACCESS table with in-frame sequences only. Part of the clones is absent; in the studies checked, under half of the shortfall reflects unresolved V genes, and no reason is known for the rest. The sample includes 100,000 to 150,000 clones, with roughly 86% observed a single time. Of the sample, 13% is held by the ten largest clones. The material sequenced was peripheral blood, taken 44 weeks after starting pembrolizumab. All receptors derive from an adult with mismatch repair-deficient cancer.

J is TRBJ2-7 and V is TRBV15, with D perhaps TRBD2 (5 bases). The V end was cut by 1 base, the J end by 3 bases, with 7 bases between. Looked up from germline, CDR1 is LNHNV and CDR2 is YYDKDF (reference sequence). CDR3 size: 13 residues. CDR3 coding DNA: TGTGCCACCAGCAGAGGACTAATCTACGAGCAGTACTTC. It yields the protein CATSRGLIYEQYF. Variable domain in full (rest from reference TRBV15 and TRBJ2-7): DAMVIQNPRYQVTQFGKPVTLSCSQTLNHNVMYWYQQKSSQAPKLLFHYYDKDFNNEADTPDNFQSRRPNTSFCFLDIRSPGLGDTAMYLCATSRGLIYEQYFGPGTRLTVT.

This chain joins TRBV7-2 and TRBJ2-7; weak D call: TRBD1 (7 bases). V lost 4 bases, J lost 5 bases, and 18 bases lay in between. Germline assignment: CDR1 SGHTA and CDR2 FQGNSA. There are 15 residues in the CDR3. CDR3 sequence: CASSSRGGGRNEQYF. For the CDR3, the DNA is TGTGCCAGCAGCTCCCGTGGAGGGGGCCGAAACGAGCAGTACTTC.

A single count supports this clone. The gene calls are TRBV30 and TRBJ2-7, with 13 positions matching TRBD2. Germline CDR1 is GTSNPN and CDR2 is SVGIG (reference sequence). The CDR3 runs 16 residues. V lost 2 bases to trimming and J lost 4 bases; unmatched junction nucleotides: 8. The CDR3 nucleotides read TGTGCCTGGAGTCAAGGACTAGCGGGAGTTGTATACGAGCAGTACTTC. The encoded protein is CAWSQGLAGVVYEQYF.

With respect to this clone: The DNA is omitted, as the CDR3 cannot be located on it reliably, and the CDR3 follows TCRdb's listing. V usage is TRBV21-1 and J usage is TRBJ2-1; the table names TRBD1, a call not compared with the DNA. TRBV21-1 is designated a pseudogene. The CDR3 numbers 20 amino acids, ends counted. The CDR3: CASSRNGLWVGTGAFNEQFF.

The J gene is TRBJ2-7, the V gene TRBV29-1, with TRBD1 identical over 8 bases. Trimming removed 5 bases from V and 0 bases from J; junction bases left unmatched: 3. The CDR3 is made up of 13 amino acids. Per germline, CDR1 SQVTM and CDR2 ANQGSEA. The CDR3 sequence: CSVNTGGSYEQYF. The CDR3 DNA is TGCAGCGTTAACACAGGGGGCTCCTACGAGCAGTACTTC.

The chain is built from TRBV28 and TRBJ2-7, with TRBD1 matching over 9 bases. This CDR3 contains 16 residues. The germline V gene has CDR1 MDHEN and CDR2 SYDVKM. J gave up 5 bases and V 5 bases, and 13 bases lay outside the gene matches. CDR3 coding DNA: TGTGCCAGCAGTCCGATACCCGGGACAGGGAATAACGAGCAGTACTTC. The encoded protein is CASSPIPGTGNNEQYF.

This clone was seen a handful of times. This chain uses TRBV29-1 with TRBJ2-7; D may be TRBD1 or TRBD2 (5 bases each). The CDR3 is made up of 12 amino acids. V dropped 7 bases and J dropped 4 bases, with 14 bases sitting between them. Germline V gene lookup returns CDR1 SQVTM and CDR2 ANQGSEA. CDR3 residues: CSARDGDYEQYF. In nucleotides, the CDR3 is TGCAGCGCCCGGGACGGAGATTACGAGCAGTACTTC.

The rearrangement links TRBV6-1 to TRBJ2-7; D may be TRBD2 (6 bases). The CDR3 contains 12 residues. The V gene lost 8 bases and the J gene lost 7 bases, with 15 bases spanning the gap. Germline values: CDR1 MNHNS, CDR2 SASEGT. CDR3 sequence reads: CASRDSTGEQYF. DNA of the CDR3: TGTGCCAGCCGGGACTCTACGGGGGAGCAGTACTTC.

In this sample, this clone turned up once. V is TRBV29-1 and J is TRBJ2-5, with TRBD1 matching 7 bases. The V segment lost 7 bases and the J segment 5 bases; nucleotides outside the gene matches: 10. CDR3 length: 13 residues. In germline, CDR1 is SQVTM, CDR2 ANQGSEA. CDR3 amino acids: CSARGDRAETQYF. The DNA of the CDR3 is TGCAGCGCGAGGGGAGACAGGGCGGAGACCCAGTACTTC.

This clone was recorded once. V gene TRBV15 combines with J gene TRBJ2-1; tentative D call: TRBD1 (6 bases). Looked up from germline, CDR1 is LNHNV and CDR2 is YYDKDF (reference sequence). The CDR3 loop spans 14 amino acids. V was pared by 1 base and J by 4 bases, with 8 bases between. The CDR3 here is CATSRATGYNEQFF. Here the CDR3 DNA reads TGTGCCACCAGCAGAGCCACAGGGTACAATGAGCAGTTCTTC.

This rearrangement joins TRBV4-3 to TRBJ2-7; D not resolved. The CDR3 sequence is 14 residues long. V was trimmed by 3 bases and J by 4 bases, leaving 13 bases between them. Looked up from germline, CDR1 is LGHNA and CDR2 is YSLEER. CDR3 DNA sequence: TGCGCCAGCAGCCATTCGACGTTAGGGTACGAGCAGTACTTC. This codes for CASSHSTLGYEQYF.

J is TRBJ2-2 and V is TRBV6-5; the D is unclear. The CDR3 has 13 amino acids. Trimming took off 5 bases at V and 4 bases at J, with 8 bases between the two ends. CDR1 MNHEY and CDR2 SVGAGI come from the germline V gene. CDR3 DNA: TGTGCCAGCAGTGGCAGATCCACCGGGGAGCTGTTTTTT. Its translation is CASSGRSTGELFF.

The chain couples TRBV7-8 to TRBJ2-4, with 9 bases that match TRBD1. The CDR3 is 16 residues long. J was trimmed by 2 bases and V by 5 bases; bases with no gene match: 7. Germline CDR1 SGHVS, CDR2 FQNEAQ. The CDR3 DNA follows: TGTGCCAGCAGCCTTACAGGGGGCGCAACCAAAAACATTCAGTACTTC. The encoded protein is CASSLTGGATKNIQYF.

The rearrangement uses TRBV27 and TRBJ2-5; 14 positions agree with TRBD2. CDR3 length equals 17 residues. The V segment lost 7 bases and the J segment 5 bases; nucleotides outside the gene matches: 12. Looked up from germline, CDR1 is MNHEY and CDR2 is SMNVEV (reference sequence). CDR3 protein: CASTSLGLAGERETQYF. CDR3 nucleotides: TGTGCCAGCACCTCTCTGGGACTAGCGGGAGAGAGGGAGACCCAGTACTTC.

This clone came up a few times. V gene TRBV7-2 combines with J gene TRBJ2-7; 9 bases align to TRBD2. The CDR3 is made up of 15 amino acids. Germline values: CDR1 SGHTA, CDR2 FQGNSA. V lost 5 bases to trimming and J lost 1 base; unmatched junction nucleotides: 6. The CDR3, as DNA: TGTGCCAGCAGCCCACTAGCGGGTCGATCCTACGAGCAGTACTTC. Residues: CASSPLAGRSYEQYF.

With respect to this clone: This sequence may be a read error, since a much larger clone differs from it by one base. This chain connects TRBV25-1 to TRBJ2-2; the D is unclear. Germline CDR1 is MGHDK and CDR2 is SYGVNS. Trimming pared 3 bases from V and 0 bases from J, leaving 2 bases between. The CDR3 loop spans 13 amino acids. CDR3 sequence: CASSDPNTGELFF. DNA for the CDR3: TGTGCCAGCAGTGACCCGAACACCGGGGAGCTGTTTTTT.

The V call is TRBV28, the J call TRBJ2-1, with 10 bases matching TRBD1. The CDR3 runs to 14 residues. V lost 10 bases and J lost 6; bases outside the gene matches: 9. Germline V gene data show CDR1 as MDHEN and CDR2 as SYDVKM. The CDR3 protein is CATLTGTGVNEQFF. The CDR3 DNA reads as TGTGCCACCCTAACCGGGACAGGGGTCAATGAGCAGTTCTTC. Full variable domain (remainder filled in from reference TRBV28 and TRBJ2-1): DVKVTQSSRYLVKRTGEKVFLECVQDMDHENMFWYRQDPGLGLRLIYFSYDVKMKEKGDIPEGYSVSREKKERFSLILESASTNQTSMYLCATLTGTGVNEQFFGPGTRLTVL.

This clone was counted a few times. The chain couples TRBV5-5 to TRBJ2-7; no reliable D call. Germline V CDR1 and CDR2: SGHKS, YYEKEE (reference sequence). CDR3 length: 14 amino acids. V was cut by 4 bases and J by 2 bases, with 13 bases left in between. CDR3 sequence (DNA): TGTGCCAGCAGCCAAACCGGCGCCACCTACGAGCAGTACTTC. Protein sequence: CASSQTGATYEQYF.

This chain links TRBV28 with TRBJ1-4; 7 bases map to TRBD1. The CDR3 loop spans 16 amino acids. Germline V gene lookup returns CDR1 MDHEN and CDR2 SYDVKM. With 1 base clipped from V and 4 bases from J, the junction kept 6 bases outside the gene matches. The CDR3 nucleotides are TGTGCCAGCAGTTTATTACCGGGACAGTATAATGAAAAACTGTTTTTT. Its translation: CASSLLPGQYNEKLFF.

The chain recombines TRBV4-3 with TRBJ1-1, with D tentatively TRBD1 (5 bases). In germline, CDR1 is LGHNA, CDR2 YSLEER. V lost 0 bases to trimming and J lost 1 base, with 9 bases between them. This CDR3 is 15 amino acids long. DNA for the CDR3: TGCGCCAGCAGCCAAGATTCGGGGCCGAACACTGAAGCTTTCTTT. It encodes CASSQDSGPNTEAFF.

CDR3 protein: CASSPLGADTQYF. The CDR3 bases are TGTGCCAGCAGCCCCCTAGGAGCAGATACGCAGTATTTT. The chain is built from TRBV7-6 and TRBJ2-3; D unclear. The CDR3 totals 13 residues. V was cut by 5 bases and J by 4 bases, with 10 bases left in between. Germline V gives CDR1 SGHVS, CDR2 FNYEAQ.

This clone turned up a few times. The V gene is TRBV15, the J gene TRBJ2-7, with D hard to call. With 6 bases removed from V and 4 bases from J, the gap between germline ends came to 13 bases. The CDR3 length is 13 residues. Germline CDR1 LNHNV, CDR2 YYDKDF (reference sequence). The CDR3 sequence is CATRNSARYEQYF. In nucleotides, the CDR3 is TGTGCCACCAGGAACAGTGCCCGATACGAGCAGTACTTC. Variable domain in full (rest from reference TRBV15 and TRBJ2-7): DAMVIQNPRYQVTQFGKPVTLSCSQTLNHNVMYWYQQKSSQAPKLLFHYYDKDFNNEADTPDNFQSRRPNTSFCFLDIRSPGLGDTAMYLCATRNSARYEQYFGPGTRLTVT.

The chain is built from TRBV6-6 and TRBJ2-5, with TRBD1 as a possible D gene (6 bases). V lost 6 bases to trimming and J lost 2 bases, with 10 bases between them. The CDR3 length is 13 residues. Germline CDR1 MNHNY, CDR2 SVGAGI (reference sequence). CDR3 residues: CASRPTGQETQYF. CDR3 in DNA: TGTGCCAGCAGACCAACAGGGCAAGAGACCCAGTACTTC.

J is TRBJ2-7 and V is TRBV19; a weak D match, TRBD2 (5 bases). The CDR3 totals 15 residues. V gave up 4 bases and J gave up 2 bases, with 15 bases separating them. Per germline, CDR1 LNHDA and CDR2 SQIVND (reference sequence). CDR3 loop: CASSNGRLEAYEQYF. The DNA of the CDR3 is TGTGCCAGTAGTAACGGGCGACTGGAGGCCTACGAGCAGTACTTC.

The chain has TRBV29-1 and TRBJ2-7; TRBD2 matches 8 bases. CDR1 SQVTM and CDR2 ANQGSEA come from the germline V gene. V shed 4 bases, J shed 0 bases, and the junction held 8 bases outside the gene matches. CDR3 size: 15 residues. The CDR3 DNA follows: TGCAGCGTTGGAGGGACTAGATCTAACTCCTACGAGCAGTACTTC. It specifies CSVGGTRSNSYEQYF.

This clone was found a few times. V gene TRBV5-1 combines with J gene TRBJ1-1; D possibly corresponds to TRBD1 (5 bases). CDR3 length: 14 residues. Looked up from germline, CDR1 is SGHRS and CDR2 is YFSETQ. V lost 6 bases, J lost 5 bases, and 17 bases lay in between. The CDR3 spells CASTSLEGRTEAFF. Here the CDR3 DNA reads TGCGCCAGCACCTCCTTGGAGGGGCGGACTGAAGCTTTCTTT.

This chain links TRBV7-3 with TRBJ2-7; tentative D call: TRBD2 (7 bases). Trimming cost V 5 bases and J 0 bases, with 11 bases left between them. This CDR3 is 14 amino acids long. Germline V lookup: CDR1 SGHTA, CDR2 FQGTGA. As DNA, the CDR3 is TGTGCCAGCAGCCCTGGGGGGGCCTCCTACGAGCAGTACTTC. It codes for CASSPGGASYEQYF.

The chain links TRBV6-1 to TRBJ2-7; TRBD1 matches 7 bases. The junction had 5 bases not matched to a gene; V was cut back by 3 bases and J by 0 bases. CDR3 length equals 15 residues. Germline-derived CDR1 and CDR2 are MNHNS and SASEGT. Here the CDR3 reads CASSDFYRGSYEQYF. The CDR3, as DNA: TGTGCCAGCAGTGATTTTTACAGGGGCTCCTACGAGCAGTACTTC.

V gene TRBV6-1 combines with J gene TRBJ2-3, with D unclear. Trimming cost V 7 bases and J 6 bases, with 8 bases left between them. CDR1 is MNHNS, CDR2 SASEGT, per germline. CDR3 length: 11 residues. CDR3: CASTRLDTQYF. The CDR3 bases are TGTGCCAGCACCCGTCTCGATACGCAGTATTTT.

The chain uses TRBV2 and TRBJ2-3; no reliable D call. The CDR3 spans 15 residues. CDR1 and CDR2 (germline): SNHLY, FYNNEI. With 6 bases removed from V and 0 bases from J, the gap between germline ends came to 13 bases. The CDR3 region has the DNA TGTGCCAGCAGAGACACAAGCTCTAGCACAGATACGCAGTATTTT. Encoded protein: CASRDTSSSTDTQYF.

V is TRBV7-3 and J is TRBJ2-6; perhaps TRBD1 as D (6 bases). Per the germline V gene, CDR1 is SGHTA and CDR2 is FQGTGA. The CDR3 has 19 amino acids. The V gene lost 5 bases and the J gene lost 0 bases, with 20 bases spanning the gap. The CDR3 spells CASSPIPLTGGSGANVLTF. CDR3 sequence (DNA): TGTGCCAGCAGCCCCATACCCCTGACAGGTGGCTCTGGGGCCAACGTCCTGACTTTC.

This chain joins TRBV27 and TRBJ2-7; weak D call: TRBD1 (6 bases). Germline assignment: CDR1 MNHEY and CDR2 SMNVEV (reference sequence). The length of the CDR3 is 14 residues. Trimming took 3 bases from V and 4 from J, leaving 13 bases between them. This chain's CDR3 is CASSLGQGWYEQYF. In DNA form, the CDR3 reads TGTGCCAGCAGTTTGGGGCAGGGGTGGTACGAGCAGTACTTC.